This TCR beta chain comes out of a study of Graves' ophthalmopathy and Graves' hyperthyroidism. Study-wide findings and caveats: Clonotypes were expanded in thyroid at above 0.001 frequency, and most also appeared in blood.

Researchers classed hyperthyroidism as stable given no ophthalmopathy within 18 months of follow-up. It was on clinical symptoms, serum thyroxine, TRAb, thyroid ultrasound and orbital computed tomography that diagnosis relied. Amplifying from RNA transcripts, the study obtained TCR beta CDR3 regions. First-round RT-PCR employed HTBI primers, with a second-round multiplex PCR after it. TCRdb called the multiplex PCR reads again in MiXCR, with one record for every CDR3 protein. Of roughly 400,000 distinct CDR3 sequences listed, roughly 17% are singletons. This clonotype was found many times. The target antigen is unknown. This CDR3 contains 14 residues. Germline CDR1 SGHAT, CDR2 FQNNGV. The trim removed 5 bases at V and 8 bases at J, leaving 9 bases unmatched.

The chain recombines TRBV11-2 with TRBJ2-4; 7 nucleotides line up with TRBD1. The specimen sequenced was peripheral blood. This TCR derives from an adult woman with stable Graves' hyperthyroidism. The CDR3 protein is CASSVGTVADIQYF. In DNA, the CDR3 is TGTGCCAGCAGCGTCGGGACAGTGGCGGACATTCAGTACTTC.